This T cell receptor beta chain comes out of a study of shared clonotypes between healthy human individuals (TCRdb year 2020). Context from the whole study: A few men and a couple of women, aged 18 to 49 years, made up the cohort. For each donor, CD4 naive and CD4 memory were each run on three plates, CD8 naive on two plates, and CD8 memory on one plate. To estimate repertoire size and how much clonotypes are shared between individuals, the study performed deep sequencing of blood TCR repertoires from a few healthy adults. Libraries were prepared and TCR repertoires were sequenced by different laboratories using diverse techniques, in order to increase sequencing depth and limit assay-specific biases. Each donor's leukapheresis produced roughly between roughly 0.85 and 9.5 billion PBMCs.

Using the deep immunoSEQ assay, multiplex PCR amplified TCR CDR3 regions from genomic DNA. Extracted genomic DNA from each cell subset was spread evenly across all wells of several immunoSEQ 96-well plates, with each plate serving as a replicate. For sorted subsets, around 0.2 ug genomic DNA, equal to about 30,000 T cell genomes, was loaded into each replicate PCR. Purified libraries were quantified with a Qubit 3.0 fluorometer, sized on a Bioanalyzer 2100, and re-quantified with the KAPA Library Quantification kit. Every immunoSEQ 96-well plate was sequenced on a dedicated single-read 150-cycle Illumina NextSeq 550 flow cell. The original pipeline was this. Because the immunoSEQ output held only junctional sequences and lacked quality scores, the filtering could not match the filtering applied to full-length reads. To assign V/J genes and CDR3, sequences were annotated against IMGT germline references using PyIR, a Python wrapper for IgBLAST v1.9. Reads were removed for weak V/J assignments (E-value above 1e-6), missing CDR3, stop codons, out-of-frame junctions, or ambiguous translated residues. A V3J clonotype was defined by an identical inferred V gene, J gene, and CDR3 amino acid sequence. Percentage overlap between repertoires was computed as shared unique clonotypes divided by the size of the smaller repertoire. Three approaches were used to assess repertoire richness: RTK rarefaction, the Chao1 estimator, and Recon v2.1 estimates of unobserved clonotypes. For all TCRbeta clonotypes obtained by the gDNA method from a few donors, generation probabilities were computed with OLGA. Drawn from immuneACCESS, this table holds only the in-frame rearrangements with V and J called that TCRdb kept. Clones are partly lost; checked studies trace under half to an unresolved V gene and leave the rest unexplained. V, J and clone size derive from that table, while D and trimming were established from the DNA sequence. Within this sample are 1.5 million to 2.5 million clones, with over 85% of them counted one time only. 0.95% to 1.5% of the sample lies in the top ten.

CD8 naive samples consisted of CD45RO-negative cells that were positively selected for CCR7, yielding a CD45RA+CCR7+ population without TemRA cells. Donors were healthy HIV-negative adults with no recently reported acute infections or vaccinations. All donors were Caucasian adults living in Nashville, Tennessee, USA. After blood collection by leukapheresis, PBMCs were isolated using Ficoll-Histopaque density gradient centrifugation and then cryopreserved in the vapor phase of liquid nitrogen. Analytical flow cytometry was used to check the purity and quantity of each magnetically sorted T cell population. Genomic DNA was isolated from each sorted fraction and quantified by UV absorbance on a Nanodrop 2000c. From the germline V gene, CDR1 is SGHTS and CDR2 is YDEGEE. V is clipped by 1 base and J by 6 bases, and the sequence between their germline boundaries is 13 bases long. There are 15 amino acids in the CDR3, from cysteine to phenylalanine inclusive. The kept DNA is CDR3 alone, 45 bases in frame from the first base.

Summary of the overall study and its limitations: Sharing across several donors was observed for around 5% of naive CD4, 3.5% of naive CD8, roughly 2.4% of memory CD4, and about 0.4% of memory CD8 clonotypes. Pairwise subsampling indicated that sequencing depth was expected to affect the degree of clonotype sharing among donors. Sampling was restricted to blood, and TCR repertoires in tissue are likely to differ from TCR repertoires in blood. Clonotypes shared by all four sorted-subset donors showed higher generation probabilities than non-shared clonotypes. Incomplete sequencing was indicated by rarefaction of sorted-subset datasets, despite the large sequencing depth. Because the study included a small number of donors, the genetic and exposure-history diversity represented was limited. Naive subsets generally had larger estimated clonotype richness than memory subsets did.

Turning to this clone: Its antigen has not been determined. No base qualities exist here, and no much larger clone lies one base off it.

Sequences were obtained from naive CD8+ T cells sorted from blood. Reading the label with the study, this specimen's cell subset or site is: CD45RA+CCR7+. The sequence was collected from a man aged 18 to 30 in good health. This sequence uses TRBV5-8 and TRBJ1-4; TRBD1 could be the D gene, as 5 bases match. The sequenced DNA: TGTGCCAGCAGCTTGCTCTGGGGGGAGGATGAAAAACTGTTTTTT. The resulting protein is CASSLLWGEDEKLFF.